The T cell receptor beta chain described here comes from a study of T-cell memory formation after mild COVID-19. General study results and limits: Largely, contracting CD4+ clones fell within CM and EM, and contracting CD8+ clones within EMRA. There was no confirmation that second-wave clones peaking on day 37 were SARS-CoV-2 specific. Day 15 to 85 contracting clones showed balanced CD4/CD8; day 15 to 37 expanders favored CD4+.

Using constant-segment primers, 5'RACE produced TCR alpha and TCR beta cDNA libraries carrying sample barcodes and UMIs. TCRdb itself ran the 5' RACE reads through MiXCR, one entry per CDR3 protein. The sample records about 540,000 distinct CDR3 sequences, around 20% being singletons. Germline V gene data show CDR1 as KGHSH and CDR2 as LQKENI. This CDR3 contains 16 residues. The V end was cut by 3 bases, the J end by 2 bases, with 14 bases between. A note on this clonotype: As yet, its antigen is unknown.

This sequence joins TRBV18 and TRBJ1-3; the D is unclear. Sequenced sample: PBMCs or a T cell subset sorted from them (not recorded which). The clonotype was recovered from an adult woman who had mild COVID-19 (a few samples of this study predate the infection). Cell type and time point are not known. The CDR3 reads CASSPLDDGPGNTIYF. CDR3 DNA sequence: TGTGCCAGCTCACCTTTGGACGACGGGCCTGGAAACACCATATATTTT.